The T cell receptor (beta chain) described here comes from a study of cytomegalovirus exposure and HLA in healthy donors. Whole-study findings and limits: Previous analysis showed most TCR beta V segments were productive about 87% or about 30% of the time. Follow-up analysis found HLA locus-dependent TCR association rates, highest for DRB1 and lowest for HLA-C.

Participants comprised healthy donors of bone marrow. Germline values: CDR1 SNHLY, CDR2 FYNNEI. This CDR3 region has 13 residues. Trimming shortened V by 6 bases and J by 7 bases, and 12 bases separated the two germline ends. The sample holds a few counts of this clone. Its antigen remains unknown. Primers included in the PCR were 60 Vbeta and 13 Jbeta primers. Libraries were prepared by immunoSEQ multiplex PCR; TCRdb keeps only in-frame clonotypes and omits some of them. The sample has 100,000 or so clones, about 80% seen once. Sequenced input: PBMCs. The genes are TRBV2 and TRBJ2-2; the D gene is possibly TRBD1 (6 bases). The TCR sequence derives from a man between 25 and 39 years old in good health and CMV-seropositive. The CDR3: CASRITGYGELFF. DNA for the CDR3: TGTGCCAGCAGAATAACAGGGTACGGGGAGCTGTTTTTT.